The 15 T cell receptor beta chains in this list originate from one sample, sequenced in a study of blood T cell repertoires in COVID-19. Measured with immunoSEQ multiplex PCR; TCRdb has only the in-frame clones, and not every one. This sample carries 300,000 or so clones, approximately 90% of them seen once, and the ten largest clones take approximately 5.3%. The sequencing sample was made of PBMCs or T cells enriched from blood (not recorded which). The receptors originated from a young woman who had recovered from COVID-19.

This sequence joins TRBV6-5 and TRBJ1-2; D is possibly TRBD1 (5 bases). The V gene's germline CDR1 is MNHEY and CDR2 SVGAGI. V lost 7 bases and J lost 5, with 20 bases in between. The CDR3 totals 15 residues. The CDR3 is CASNPRAGLEYGYTF. The CDR3 coding sequence is TGTGCCAGCAACCCACGGGCAGGGTTAGAGTATGGCTACACCTTC.

The rearrangement uses TRBV27 and TRBJ1-2, with 11 bases matching TRBD1. With V trimmed by 5 bases and J by 7 bases, 9 bases remained unmatched. In germline, CDR1 is MNHEY, CDR2 SMNVEV (reference sequence). The CDR3 has 15 residues. The CDR3 is CASSTRDRGFGGYTF. CDR3 DNA: TGTGCCAGCAGTACCCGGGACAGGGGGTTTGGTGGCTACACCTTC.

The chain is built from TRBV6-5 and TRBJ1-2; possibly TRBD1 for D (5 bases). Trimming took off 2 bases at V and 13 bases at J, with 17 bases between the two ends. CDR1 MNHEY and CDR2 SVGAGI come from the germline V gene. CDR3 length equals 13 residues. The DNA of the CDR3 is TGTGCCAGCAGTTACGGTTGGGGACTGGATCTCACCTTC. Protein: CASSYGWGLDLTF.

This rearrangement joins TRBV6-1 to TRBJ2-7; perhaps TRBD2 as D (6 bases). Germline loops: CDR1 MNHNS, CDR2 SASEGT. This CDR3 region has 15 residues. V lost 1 base and J 1 base, leaving 11 bases between the germline ends. CDR3 sequence (DNA): TGTGCCAGCAGTGAAGAACCGGGGACTTCCTACGAGCAGTACTTC. This codes for CASSEEPGTSYEQYF.

The J gene is TRBJ2-7, the V gene TRBV27, with a tentative D call TRBD1 (5 bases). The CDR3 contains 17 residues. Trimming cost V 3 bases and J 2 bases, with 20 bases left between them. CDR1 is MNHEY, CDR2 SMNVEV, per germline (reference sequence). This chain's CDR3 is CASSFTLDGARTYEQYF. CDR3 coding DNA: TGTGCCAGCAGTTTCACCCTGGATGGGGCGCGGACCTACGAGCAGTACTTC.

This sequence joins TRBV6-6 and TRBJ1-1; 8 bases align to TRBD1. V trimming: 5 bases; J trimming: 6 bases; junction bases outside the gene matches: 11. The germline V gene has CDR1 MNHNY and CDR2 SVGAGI (reference sequence). The CDR3 runs 15 residues. This CDR3 reads CASSRTGTGTAEAFF. The CDR3 DNA follows: TGTGCCAGCAGTCGGACCGGGACAGGCACTGCTGAAGCTTTCTTT.

The chain has TRBV7-2 and TRBJ1-1; D is ambiguous. Trimming stripped 1 base from V and 0 bases from J, with 15 bases between. The CDR3 runs 17 residues. The V gene's germline CDR1 is SGHTA and CDR2 FQGNSA. The CDR3 region is CASSLVGGRRVNTEAFF. DNA of the CDR3: TGTGCCAGCAGCTTAGTGGGTGGCAGGAGGGTGAACACTGAAGCTTTCTTT.

The chain combines TRBV2 with TRBJ2-2, with 12 positions matching TRBD2. CDR1 is SNHLY and CDR2 is FYNNEI in the germline V gene. The length of the CDR3 is 16 residues. The ends lost 7 bases at V and 5 bases at J; junction bases unmatched: 8. The DNA for the CDR3 is TGTGCCAGCATTGGCCTAGCGGGGGGGCCGACCGGGGAGCTGTTTTTT. It is translated as CASIGLAGGPTGELFF. Full variable domain (outside the CDR3, taken from reference TRBV2 and TRBJ2-2): EPEVTQTPSHQVTQMGQEVILRCVPISNHLYFYWYRQILGQKVEFLVSFYNNEISEKSEIFDDQFSVERPDGSNFTLKIRSTKLEDSAMYFCASIGLAGGPTGELFFGEGSRLTVL.

The chain is built from TRBV4-2 and TRBJ1-4, with TRBD1 as a possible D gene (6 bases). V dropped 2 bases and J dropped 8 bases, with 21 bases sitting between them. CDR1 and CDR2 from the germline V gene are LGHNA and YNFKEQ. This CDR3 is 17 amino acids long. CDR3 DNA sequence: TGTGCCAGCAGCCAACCCTTACAGGGCGGCCCTTTCGAAAAACTGTTTTTT. Translation gives CASSQPLQGGPFEKLFF.

V gene TRBV7-2 combines with J gene TRBJ1-5; D gene ambiguous. CDR1 and CDR2 from the germline V gene are SGHTA and FQGNSA. Trimming pared 5 bases from V and 4 bases from J, leaving 18 bases between. The CDR3 has 16 residues. CDR3 amino acids: CASSPAGTELNQPQHF. In DNA, the CDR3 is TGTGCCAGCAGCCCCGCCGGTACAGAACTGAATCAGCCCCAGCATTTT.

The chain has TRBV19 and TRBJ1-5, with 8 bases matching TRBD1. V was pared by 1 base and J by 7 bases, with 15 bases of the junction left unmatched. The CDR3 consists of 18 residues. The germline gives CDR1 LNHDA, CDR2 SQIVND (reference sequence). The CDR3 DNA follows: TGTGCCAGTAGTATAGTAGGGCGGGGACAGGCATCACGGCAGCCCCAGCATTTT. Translated, it gives CASSIVGRGQASRQPQHF.

The chain carries TRBV12-5 and TRBJ1-5; no definite D call. V gave up 5 bases and J gave up 4 bases, with 18 bases separating them. In germline, CDR1 is LGHNT, CDR2 FRNRAP. This CDR3 contains 16 residues. CDR3 sequence: CASGLRRERANQPQHF. Here the CDR3 DNA reads TGTGCTAGTGGTCTAAGGAGGGAGAGGGCGAATCAGCCCCAGCATTTT. Looking up the rest from reference TRBV12-5 and TRBJ1-5 gives the full variable domain: DARVTQTPRHKVTEMGQEVTMRCQPILGHNTVFWYRQTMMQGLELLAYFRNRAPLDDSGMPKDRFSAEMPDATLATLKIQPSEPRDSAVYFCASGLRRERANQPQHFGDGTRLSIL.

J is TRBJ1-2 and V is TRBV5-5; a possible D gene is TRBD1 (6 bases). Germline-derived CDR1 and CDR2 are SGHKS and YYEKEE (reference sequence). V was cut by 3 bases and J by 7 bases, with 19 bases left in between. The CDR3 has 15 residues. In nucleotides, the CDR3 is TGTGCCAGCAGCTCGGGAAGAACAGGGACCATTGGCTACACCTTC. The encoded protein is CASSSGRTGTIGYTF. Full variable domain (remainder filled in from reference TRBV5-5 and TRBJ1-2): DAGVTQSPTHLIKTRGQQVTLRCSPISGHKSVSWYQQVLGQGPQFIFQYYEKEERGRGNFPDRFSARQFPNYSSELNVNALLLGDSALYLCASSSGRTGTIGYTFGSGTRLTVV.

The chain employs TRBV19 and TRBJ1-4, with D unresolved. The CDR3 runs to 16 residues. CDR1 LNHDA and CDR2 SQIVND come from the germline V gene (reference sequence). Trimming took 7 bases from V and 0 from J, leaving 15 bases between them. For the CDR3, the DNA is TGTGCCAGTAACCTCGGGGTGCCCTCAACTAATGAAAAACTGTTTTTT. Translating it yields CASNLGVPSTNEKLFF.

This chain links TRBV10-3 with TRBJ1-1, with 7 bases fitting TRBD1. CDR1 and CDR2 from the germline V gene are ENHRY and SYGVKD. CDR3 length: 17 amino acids. Unmatched junction bases numbered 14, after V lost 6 bases and J lost 1 base. The CDR3, as DNA: TGTGCCATCAGCCGACTCTTGACAGGGCGGCCGAACACTGAAGCTTTCTTT. This gives the protein CAISRLLTGRPNTEAFF.